The 23 T cell receptor beta chains reported below all come from one sample, sequenced in a study of blood T cell repertoires in COVID-19. Some clones are missing from TCRdb's copy, which holds only in-frame ones; the method was immunoSEQ multiplex PCR. The table lists under 70,000 clones, 90% of them singletons. The specimen sequenced was peripheral blood. These receptors were obtained from a human donor with active COVID-19. The donor label of this sample is uncertain.

The chain recombines TRBV29-1 with TRBJ2-7; D is possibly TRBD1 (6 bases). From germline, CDR1 is SQVTM and CDR2 ANQGSEA. Trimming left V 6 bases short and J 7 bases short, with 19 bases between. The CDR3 has 13 amino acids. The CDR3 here is CSVNRDTLGEQYF. The CDR3 DNA reads as TGCAGCGTCAACCGGGACACGTTGGGAGAGCAGTACTTC.

The chain combines TRBV3-1 (or the pseudogene TRBV3-2) with TRBJ2-3; no definite D call. The CDR3 sequence is 16 residues long. V was clipped by 0 bases and J by 3 bases, with 13 bases between them. In germline, CDR1 is LGHDT, CDR2 YNNKEL (reference sequence). The CDR3 region is CASSQDVGKSTDTQYF. In DNA form, the CDR3 reads TGTGCCAGCAGCCAAGATGTGGGCAAATCGACAGATACGCAGTATTTT.

V usage is TRBV6-5 and J usage is TRBJ2-7, with 8 bases that match TRBD1. The CDR3 runs to 15 residues. Germline trimming cut 3 bases from V and 4 bases from J; bases unmatched to any gene: 8. Germline V lookup: CDR1 MNHEY, CDR2 SVGAGI. The DNA for the CDR3 is TGTGCCAGCAGTTATTCCGGGACAGGTTCGTACGAGCAGTACTTC. It encodes CASSYSGTGSYEQYF.

The rearrangement joins TRBV5-1 to TRBJ1-5; TRBD1 is a possible D gene (5 bases). Between the trimmed V and J ends, which lost 0 bases and 0 bases, there was a span of 10 bases. Germline V gives CDR1 SGHRS, CDR2 YFSETQ. The CDR3 extends over 16 amino acids. CDR3 sequence reads: CASSLAPGVSNQPQHF. In nucleotides, the CDR3 is TGCGCCAGCAGCTTGGCCCCGGGGGTTAGCAATCAGCCCCAGCATTTT.

The chain combines TRBV2 with TRBJ2-2; 8 positions agree with TRBD2. The germline gives CDR1 SNHLY, CDR2 FYNNEI. The CDR3 has 14 residues. The V gene end was trimmed by 9 bases and the J gene end by 6 bases; junction bases not matched to a gene: 9. CDR3 residues: CARGERERSGELFF. CDR3 DNA: TGTGCCAGAGGGGAGCGGGAGAGGTCCGGGGAGCTGTTTTTT.

The genes are TRBV7-8 and TRBJ2-1; 7 bases line up with TRBD1. This CDR3 is built from 17 residues. CDR1 and CDR2 (germline): SGHVS, FQNEAQ. V trimming: 4 bases; J trimming: 0 bases; junction bases outside the gene matches: 9. CDR3 DNA: TGTGCCAGCAGCTCGGAGACAGGGTCTAGCTCCTACAATGAGCAGTTCTTC. Amino acid sequence: CASSSETGSSSYNEQFF.

This clone was detected a few times. V and J are TRBV4-2 and TRBJ2-1; TRBD2 aligns across 8 bases. The trim removed 4 bases at V and 4 bases at J, leaving 12 bases unmatched. The CDR3 has 17 residues. Germline CDR1 and CDR2: LGHNA and YNFKEQ. The CDR3: CASSPSGREAPYNEQFF. The CDR3 DNA follows: TGTGCCAGCAGCCCCAGTGGGCGGGAGGCCCCATACAATGAGCAGTTCTTC.

Only a few counts were recorded for this clone. The chain uses TRBV2 and TRBJ1-5, with 12 bases lining up with TRBD1. J gave up 10 bases and V 4 bases, and 5 bases lay outside the gene matches. The CDR3 is made up of 14 amino acids. Per the germline V gene, CDR1 is SNHLY and CDR2 is FYNNEI. CDR3 protein: CASSAGQGAEPQHF. The CDR3 DNA reads as TGTGCCAGCAGTGCGGGACAGGGGGCCGAACCCCAGCATTTT.

This chain connects TRBV7-9 to TRBJ2-2; 7 bases are a match to TRBD1. The junction had 6 bases not matched to a gene; V was cut back by 8 bases and J by 0 bases. The CDR3 length is 15 residues. CDR1 is SEHNR and CDR2 is FQNEAQ in the germline V gene (reference sequence). The CDR3 DNA reads as TGTGCCAGCGAACAGGGGCCCTCGAACACCGGGGAGCTGTTTTTT. Its protein is CASEQGPSNTGELFF. Using reference TRBV7-9 and TRBJ2-2 for the parts outside the CDR3, the full variable domain is DTGVSQNPRHKITKRGQNVTFRCDPISEHNRLYWYRQTLGQGPEFLTYFQNEAQLEKSRLLSDRFSAERPKGSFSTLEIQRTEQGDSAMYLCASEQGPSNTGELFFGEGSRLTVL.

The chain combines TRBV5-1 with TRBJ2-3; 7 bases align to TRBD2. The ends lost 4 bases at V and 0 bases at J; junction bases unmatched: 8. The V gene's germline CDR1 is SGHRS and CDR2 YFSETQ. The CDR3 extends over 16 amino acids. CDR3 sequence (DNA): TGCGCCAGCAGCCCCGGCGGGGGAGTGAGCACAGATACGCAGTATTTT. Its translation is CASSPGGGVSTDTQYF.

This chain joins TRBV10-3 and TRBJ1-2; 7 nucleotides match TRBD1. The length of the CDR3 is 14 residues. V lost 7 bases to trimming and J lost 4 bases; unmatched junction nucleotides: 9. CDR1 and CDR2 from the germline V gene are ENHRY and SYGVKD. The CDR3 nucleotides are TGTGCCATCACCCAAGGACAGGACACCTATGGCTACACCTTC. Translated, it gives CAITQGQDTYGYTF.

This chain joins TRBV7-3 and TRBJ2-2; the D gene is possibly TRBD2 (6 bases). The CDR3 spans 16 residues. With 5 bases removed from V and 2 bases from J, the gap between germline ends came to 15 bases. Germline CDR1 and CDR2: SGHTA and FQGTGA. The CDR3 nucleotides are TGTGCCAGCAGCCCTAGCCCGCGGGGAAACACCGGGGAGCTGTTTTTT. It codes for CASSPSPRGNTGELFF.

J is TRBJ2-2 and V is TRBV18, with a tentative D call TRBD1 (6 bases). Trimming took 4 bases from V and 3 from J, leaving 12 bases between them. CDR1 KGHSH and CDR2 LQKENI come from the germline V gene. The CDR3 length is 15 residues. CDR3 DNA sequence: TGTGCCAGCTCACGGGACATGATATACACCGGGGAGCTGTTTTTT. Amino acid sequence: CASSRDMIYTGELFF.

This clone was observed once. In DNA, the CDR3 is TGTGCCAGCAGTTACTCGACGAGACTAGACCCCTACGAGCAGTACTTC. Translated: CASSYSTRLDPYEQYF. This chain links TRBV6-5 with TRBJ2-7; a weak D match, TRBD2 (6 bases). From germline, CDR1 is MNHEY and CDR2 SVGAGI. V gave up 0 bases and J gave up 2 bases, with 14 bases separating them. The CDR3 runs to 16 residues.

J is TRBJ2-5 and V is TRBV6-5; D not resolved. Germline CDR1 and CDR2: MNHEY and SVGAGI. The CDR3 is 12 residues long. Deletions cut 7 bases from V and 5 bases from J, with 11 bases between. CDR3 DNA sequence: TGTGCCAGCACCAGGTGGGCTGAGACCCAGTACTTC. It specifies CASTRWAETQYF.

The rearrangement uses TRBV9 and TRBJ2-3; D not resolved. Germline lookup yields CDR1 SGDLS and CDR2 YYNGEE. The V end lost 0 bases, the J end lost 5 bases, and 4 bases lay between the germline ends. This CDR3 comprises 12 residues. The CDR3 spells CASSVAGDTQYF. The CDR3 region has the DNA TGTGCCAGCAGCGTAGCAGGAGATACGCAGTATTTT.

This chain joins TRBV4-2 and TRBJ1-2; no firm D call. Trimming took 4 bases from V and 3 from J, leaving 9 bases between them. The CDR3 is made up of 13 amino acids. Germline loops: CDR1 LGHNA, CDR2 YNFKEQ. CDR3 in DNA: TGTGCCAGCAGCCCACGACAAGACTATGGCTACACCTTC. It yields the protein CASSPRQDYGYTF.

V gene TRBV6-2 or TRBV6-3 combines with J gene TRBJ2-7, with a weak D call TRBD2 (6 bases). The germline V and J ends were trimmed by 4 bases and 3 bases, with 13 bases remaining between them. The CDR3 runs 14 residues. Germline V gene lookup returns CDR1 MNHEY and CDR2 SVGEGT. The CDR3 protein is CASSLGLADYEQYV. Here the CDR3 DNA reads TGTGCCAGCAGTTTGGGACTGGCCGACTACGAGCAGTACGTC.

This rearrangement joins TRBV30 to TRBJ1-5; D is perhaps TRBD1 (6 bases). There are 15 residues in the CDR3. The V end was cut by 4 bases, the J end by 3 bases, with 16 bases between. Germline V gives CDR1 GTSNPN, CDR2 SVGIG (reference sequence). The CDR3 here is CAWKSGLGANQPQHF. The CDR3 bases are TGTGCCTGGAAATCAGGGTTGGGGGCCAATCAGCCCCAGCATTTT.

V gene TRBV20-1 combines with J gene TRBJ1-5, with D tentatively TRBD1 (6 bases). This CDR3 is built from 14 residues. Between the trimmed V and J ends, which lost 3 bases and 4 bases, there was a span of 13 bases. CDR1 is DFQATT and CDR2 is SNEGSKA in the germline V gene (reference sequence). The CDR3 reads CSASLGRGNQPQHF. The CDR3 DNA follows: TGCAGTGCTAGTTTGGGCAGGGGAAATCAGCCCCAGCATTTT.

This clone appeared a single time. The V call is TRBV5-6, the J call TRBJ1-1, with a weak D call TRBD1 (6 bases). The CDR3 consists of 14 residues. CDR1 and CDR2 (germline): SGHDT, YYEEEE. V shed 4 bases and J shed 1 base, with 11 bases lying between them. CDR3 sequence reads: CASSPGTPNTEAFF. The CDR3 DNA sequence: TGTGCCAGCAGCCCCGGGACACCGAACACTGAAGCTTTCTTT. The full variable domain, rest sourced from reference TRBV5-6 and TRBJ1-1, is DAGVTQSPTHLIKTRGQQVTLRCSPKSGHDTVSWYQQALGQGPQFIFQYYEEEERQRGNFPDRFSGHQFPNYSSELNVNALLLGDSALYLCASSPGTPNTEAFFGQGTRLTVV.

This sequence joins TRBV4-2 and TRBJ2-1; 11 bases align to TRBD2. CDR3 size: 15 residues. Germline V gene data show CDR1 as LGHNA and CDR2 as YNFKEQ. With 4 bases clipped from V and 7 bases from J, the junction kept 6 bases outside the gene matches. The CDR3, as DNA: TGTGCCAGCAGCCCACTAGCGGGAGAGGGGAATGAGCAGTTCTTC. It translates to CASSPLAGEGNEQFF.

V gene TRBV3-1 (or the pseudogene TRBV3-2) combines with J gene TRBJ1-1; a possible D gene is TRBD1 (6 bases). This CDR3 contains 14 residues. The germline CDR1 and CDR2 sequences are LGHDT and YNNKEL (reference sequence). Trimming took 1 base from V and 4 from J, leaving 10 bases between them. CDR3 coding DNA: TGTGCCAGCAGCCAAGTTTCAGGGGCCACTGAAGCTTTCTTT. This sequence encodes CASSQVSGATEAFF.